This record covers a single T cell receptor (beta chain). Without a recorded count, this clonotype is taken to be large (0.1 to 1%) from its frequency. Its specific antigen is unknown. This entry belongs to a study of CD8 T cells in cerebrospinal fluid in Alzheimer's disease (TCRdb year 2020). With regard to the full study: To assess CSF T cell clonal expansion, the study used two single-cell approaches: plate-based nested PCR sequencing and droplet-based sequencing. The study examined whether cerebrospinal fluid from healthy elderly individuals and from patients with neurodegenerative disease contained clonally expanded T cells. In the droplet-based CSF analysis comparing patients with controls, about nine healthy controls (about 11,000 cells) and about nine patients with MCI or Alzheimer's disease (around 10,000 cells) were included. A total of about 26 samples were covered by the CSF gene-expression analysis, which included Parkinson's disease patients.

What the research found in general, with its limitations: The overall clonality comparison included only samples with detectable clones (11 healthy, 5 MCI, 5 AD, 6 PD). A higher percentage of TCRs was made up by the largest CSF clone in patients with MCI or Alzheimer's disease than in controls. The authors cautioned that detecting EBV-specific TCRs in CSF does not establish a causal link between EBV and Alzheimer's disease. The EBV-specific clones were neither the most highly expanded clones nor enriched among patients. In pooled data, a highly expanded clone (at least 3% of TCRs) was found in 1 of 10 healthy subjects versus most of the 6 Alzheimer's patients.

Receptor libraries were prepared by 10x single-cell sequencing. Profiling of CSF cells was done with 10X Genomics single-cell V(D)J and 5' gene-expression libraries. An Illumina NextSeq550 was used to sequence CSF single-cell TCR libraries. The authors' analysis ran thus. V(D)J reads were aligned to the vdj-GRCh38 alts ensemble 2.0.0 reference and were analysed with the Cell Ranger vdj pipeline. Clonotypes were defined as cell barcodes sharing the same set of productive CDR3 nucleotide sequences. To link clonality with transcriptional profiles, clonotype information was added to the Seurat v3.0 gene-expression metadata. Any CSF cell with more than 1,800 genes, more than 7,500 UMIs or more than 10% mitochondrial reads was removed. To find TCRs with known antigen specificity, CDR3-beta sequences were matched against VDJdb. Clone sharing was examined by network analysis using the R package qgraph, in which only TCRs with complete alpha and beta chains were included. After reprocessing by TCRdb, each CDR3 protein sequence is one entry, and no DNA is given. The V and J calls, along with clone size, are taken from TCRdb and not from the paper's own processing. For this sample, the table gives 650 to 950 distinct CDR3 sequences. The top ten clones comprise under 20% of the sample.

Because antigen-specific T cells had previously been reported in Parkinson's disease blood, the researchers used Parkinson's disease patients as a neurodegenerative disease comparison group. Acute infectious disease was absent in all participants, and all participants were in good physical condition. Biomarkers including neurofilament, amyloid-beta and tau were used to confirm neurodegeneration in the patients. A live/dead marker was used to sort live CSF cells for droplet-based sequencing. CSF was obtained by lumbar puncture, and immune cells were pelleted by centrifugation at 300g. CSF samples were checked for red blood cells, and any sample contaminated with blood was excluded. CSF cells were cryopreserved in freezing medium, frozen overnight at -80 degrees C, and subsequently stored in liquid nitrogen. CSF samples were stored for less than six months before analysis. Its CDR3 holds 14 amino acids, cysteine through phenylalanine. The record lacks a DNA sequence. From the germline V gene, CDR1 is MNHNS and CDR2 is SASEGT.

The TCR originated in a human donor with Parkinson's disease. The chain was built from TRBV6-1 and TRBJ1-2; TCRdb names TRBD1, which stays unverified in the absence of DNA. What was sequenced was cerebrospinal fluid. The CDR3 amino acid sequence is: CASSSGTGRGGYTF.